Following are 2 T cell receptor beta chains from one sample sequenced in a study of CD8+CD57+ T cells in acquired aplastic anemia. Template material for TCR beta VDJ and CDR3 profiling consisted of genomic DNA. TCRdb recomputed calls from the reads with MiXCR, one row per CDR3 protein. The sample holds tens of thousands of distinct CDR3 sequences, around 44% seen once. The sequencing sample was made of sorted CD4+, CD8+, or CD8+CD57+ T cells (not recorded which) from PBMCs. These TCRs come from a human donor in good health, serving as a control.

Only a few counts were recorded for this clonotype. J is TRBJ2-7 and V is TRBV7-9, with unresolved D. This CDR3 region has 12 residues. Per the germline V gene, CDR1 is SEHNR and CDR2 is FQNEAQ (reference sequence). The germline V and J ends were trimmed by 4 bases and 6 bases, with 10 bases remaining between them. CDR3 loop: CASSSRPCEQYF. The CDR3 DNA sequence: TGTGCCAGCAGCTCCCGACCCTGCGAGCAGTACTTC.

The genes are TRBV20-1 and TRBJ1-2; no firm D call. The CDR3 extends over 12 amino acids. Between the trimmed V and J ends, which lost 3 bases and 8 bases, there was a span of 13 bases. Germline lookup yields CDR1 DFQATT and CDR2 SNEGSKA (reference sequence). CDR3 DNA sequence: TGCAGTGCTAGGGGAGACTCGGACGGCTACACCTTC. It specifies CSARGDSDGYTF.